Below, 17 T cell receptor beta chains from the same sample are listed, as sequenced in a study of blood T cell repertoires in COVID-19 (TCRdb year 2020). Receptors were amplified or captured by the immunoSEQ multiplex PCR assay. Drawn from immuneACCESS, this table holds only the in-frame rearrangements with V and J called that TCRdb kept. Clones are partly lost; checked studies trace under half to an unresolved V gene and leave the rest unexplained. Here the sample has hundreds of thousands of clones; 80% to 90% occur a single time. In total, the top ten clones hold over 1.1% of the sample. The sequencing input was peripheral blood. These TCRs come from an elderly man with acute or convalescent COVID-19.

The chain recombines TRBV6-5 with TRBJ1-6, with D perhaps TRBD1 (5 bases). This CDR3 spans 16 amino acids. Trimming cost V 0 bases and J 5 bases, with 11 bases left between them. Germline V lookup: CDR1 MNHEY, CDR2 SVGAGI. The CDR3 spells CASSYSVQGHNSPLHF. The CDR3 DNA reads TGTGCCAGCAGTTACTCGGTGCAGGGTCATAATTCACCCCTCCACTTT.

Details on this clone: Other DNA sequences from this sample encode an identical CDR3 as well. The rearrangement uses TRBV7-9 and TRBJ1-2; 8 bases are shared with TRBD1. The CDR3 is 13 residues long. Germline lookup yields CDR1 SEHNR and CDR2 FQNEAQ (reference sequence). V gave up 5 bases and J gave up 6 bases; unmatched junction bases: 5. CDR3 in amino acids: CASSTTGEDGYTF. The DNA for the CDR3 is TGTGCCAGCAGCACGACAGGGGAGGATGGCTACACCTTC.

The chain joins TRBV5-5 to TRBJ1-2, with TRBD1 identical over 8 bases. Looked up from germline, CDR1 is SGHKS and CDR2 is YYEKEE (reference sequence). V gave up 4 bases and J gave up 5 bases; unmatched junction bases: 10. The CDR3 is 15 amino acids. CDR3 residues: CASSIGQGSGYGYTF. The CDR3 DNA follows: TGTGCCAGCAGCATCGGACAGGGCAGTGGGTATGGCTACACCTTC.

CDR3 loop: CASSLIRGTYEQYF. The CDR3 DNA sequence: TGTGCCAGCAGCTTAATCAGGGGCACCTACGAGCAGTACTTC. The rearrangement uses TRBV11-2 and TRBJ2-7, with a weak D call TRBD1 (6 bases). This CDR3 is 14 amino acids long. Between the trimmed V and J ends, which lost 2 bases and 2 bases, there was a span of 10 bases. Germline V gene lookup returns CDR1 SGHAT and CDR2 FQNNGV.

J is TRBJ1-1 and V is TRBV5-5; 10 bases map to TRBD1. There are 13 residues in the CDR3. Trimming took 0 bases from V and 11 from J; bases not matched to a gene: 4. In germline, CDR1 is SGHKS, CDR2 YYEKEE (reference sequence). CDR3 sequence: CASSLGGQGTAFF. CDR3 sequence (DNA): TGTGCCAGCAGCTTGGGGGGACAGGGGACGGCTTTCTTT.

The chain has TRBV29-1 and TRBJ1-1; 10 bases are shared with TRBD1. Germline-derived CDR1 and CDR2 are SQVTM and ANQGSEA. The junction had 4 bases not matched to a gene; V was cut back by 3 bases and J by 3 bases. The CDR3 sequence is 14 residues long. CDR3 sequence: CSVDRTGGYTEAFF. The CDR3 nucleotides are TGCAGCGTTGACAGGACAGGGGGATACACTGAAGCTTTCTTT.

Remarks on this clone: The junction and the germline gene differ at one end; a read error may be behind it. The rearrangement uses TRBV4-1 and TRBJ2-1, with D possibly TRBD2 on 6 matching bases. The length of the CDR3 is 15 residues. Per the germline V gene, CDR1 is MGHRA and CDR2 is YSYEKL. DNA of the CDR3: TGCGCCAGCAGCCCCAGAAGTCCGGGAGAGAATGGGCAGTTCTTC. Translating gives CASSPRSPGENGQFF.

The chain is built from TRBV6-5 and TRBJ1-6, with D possibly being TRBD1 (6 bases). CDR3 length equals 14 residues. V was pared by 7 bases and J by 9 bases, with 16 bases between. Germline V gene sequence: CDR1 MNHEY, CDR2 SVGAGI. CDR3 nucleotide sequence: TGTGCCAGCACCCGGGGACAAGAAAGTTCACCCCTCCACTTT. Amino acids: CASTRGQESSPLHF.

A note on this clone: Other DNA sequences from this sample encode an identical CDR3 as well. The V and J genes are TRBV7-2 and TRBJ2-5; 7 bases match TRBD2. The CDR3 loop spans 13 amino acids. Per the germline V gene, CDR1 is SGHTA and CDR2 is FQGNSA. Trimming cost V 1 base and J 4 bases; bases outside gene matches: 0. The DNA for the CDR3 is TGTGCCAGCAGCTTAGGACTAGCAGAGACCCAGTACTTC. Residues: CASSLGLAETQYF.

This chain links TRBV6-5 with TRBJ2-7, with no clear D. CDR1 and CDR2 from the germline V gene are MNHEY and SVGAGI. Deletions cut 5 bases from V and 2 bases from J, with 13 bases between. CDR3 length equals 14 residues. The chain's CDR3 is CASSLDKPTYEQYF. DNA of the CDR3: TGTGCCAGCAGTCTTGACAAACCGACCTACGAGCAGTACTTC.

The CDR3 region has the DNA TGTGCCAGCAGCCTTAGGGGGCGCCGGGGCTACACCTTC. Protein: CASSLRGRRGYTF. The chain is built from TRBV7-2 and TRBJ1-2; TRBD1 agrees at 7 bases. The CDR3 sequence is 13 residues long. The V gene end was trimmed by 5 bases and the J gene end by 8 bases; junction bases not matched to a gene: 8. Germline V CDR1 and CDR2: SGHTA, FQGNSA.

The chain couples TRBV20-1 to TRBJ2-2; 12 bases match TRBD2. CDR3 length: 18 residues. Germline CDR1 is DFQATT and CDR2 is SNEGSKA (reference sequence). V was clipped by 3 bases and J by 4 bases; unmatched bases: 12. CDR3 sequence: CSASGGLAGGPVTGELFF. In nucleotides, the CDR3 is TGCAGTGCTAGTGGCGGGCTAGCGGGGGGGCCGGTCACCGGGGAGCTGTTTTTT.

The rearrangement joins TRBV5-4 to TRBJ1-1; 7 bases are a match to TRBD1. This CDR3 has 13 amino acids. V lost 5 bases and J lost 4; bases outside the gene matches: 5. CDR1 is SGHNT, CDR2 YYREEE, per germline (reference sequence). CDR3 loop: CASSLQGPTEAFF. Written as DNA, the CDR3 is TGTGCCAGCAGTTTACAGGGGCCCACTGAAGCTTTCTTT.

V is TRBV7-6 and J is TRBJ2-1, with 14 bases lining up with TRBD2. CDR1 is SGHVS and CDR2 is FNYEAQ in the germline V gene. The CDR3 consists of 17 residues. J was trimmed by 5 bases and V by 4 bases; bases with no gene match: 7. The chain's CDR3 is CASSSLGLAGGHNEQFF. The CDR3 nucleotides are TGTGCCAGCAGCTCGTTAGGACTAGCGGGAGGTCACAATGAGCAGTTCTTC. The full variable domain, its missing parts supplied by reference TRBV7-6 and TRBJ2-1, is GAGVSQSPRYKVTKRGQDVALRCDPISGHVSLYWYRQALGQGPEFLTYFNYEAQQDKSGLPNDRFSAERPEGSISTLTIQRTEQRDSAMYRCASSSLGLAGGHNEQFFGPGTRLTVL.

The chain couples TRBV9 to TRBJ1-5, with D unresolved. This CDR3 contains 13 residues. Germline CDR1 SGDLS, CDR2 YYNGEE. The ends were cut back, 4 bases at V and 5 bases at J, with 10 bases in the middle. This CDR3 reads CASSPSPDQPQHF. The CDR3 DNA follows: TGTGCCAGCAGCCCTAGTCCGGATCAGCCCCAGCATTTT.

The chain couples TRBV5-6 to TRBJ1-2; weak D call: TRBD1 (6 bases). The CDR3 runs 14 residues. Germline CDR1 and CDR2: SGHDT and YYEEEE. V gave up 3 bases and J gave up 4 bases, with 13 bases separating them. The CDR3 bases are TGTGCCAGCAGCTCGGGATGGGACACCTATGGCTACACCTTC. Translated: CASSSGWDTYGYTF. Filled out from reference TRBV5-6 and TRBJ1-2, the complete variable domain reads DAGVTQSPTHLIKTRGQQVTLRCSPKSGHDTVSWYQQALGQGPQFIFQYYEEEERQRGNFPDRFSGHQFPNYSSELNVNALLLGDSALYLCASSSGWDTYGYTFGSGTRLTVV.

This clone was counted a single time. This chain links TRBV6-2 or TRBV6-3 with TRBJ1-2; 8 nucleotides align to TRBD1. Trimming at V came to 0 bases and at J to 3 bases, leaving 6 bases not matched to a gene. From germline, CDR1 is MNHEY and CDR2 SVGEGT. The length of the CDR3 is 16 residues. The CDR3 spells CASSYSVDRVYYGYTF. In DNA, the CDR3 is TGTGCCAGCAGTTACTCCGTGGACAGGGTCTACTATGGCTACACCTTC.